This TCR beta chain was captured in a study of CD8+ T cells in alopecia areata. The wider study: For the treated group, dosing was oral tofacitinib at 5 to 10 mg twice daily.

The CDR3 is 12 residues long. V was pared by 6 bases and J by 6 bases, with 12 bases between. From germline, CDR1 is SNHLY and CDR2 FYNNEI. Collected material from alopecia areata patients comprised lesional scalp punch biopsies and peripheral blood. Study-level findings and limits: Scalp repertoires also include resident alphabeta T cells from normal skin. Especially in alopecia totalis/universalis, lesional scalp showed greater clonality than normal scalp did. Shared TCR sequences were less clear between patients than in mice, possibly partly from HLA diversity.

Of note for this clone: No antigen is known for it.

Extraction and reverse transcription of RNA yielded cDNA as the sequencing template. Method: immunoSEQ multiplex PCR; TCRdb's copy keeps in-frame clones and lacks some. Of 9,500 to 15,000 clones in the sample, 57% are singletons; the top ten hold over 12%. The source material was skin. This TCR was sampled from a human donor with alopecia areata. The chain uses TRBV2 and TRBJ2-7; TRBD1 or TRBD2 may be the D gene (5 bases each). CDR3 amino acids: CASRTGPGEQYF. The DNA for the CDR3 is TGTGCCAGCAGGACGGGGCCTGGCGAGCAGTACTTC.